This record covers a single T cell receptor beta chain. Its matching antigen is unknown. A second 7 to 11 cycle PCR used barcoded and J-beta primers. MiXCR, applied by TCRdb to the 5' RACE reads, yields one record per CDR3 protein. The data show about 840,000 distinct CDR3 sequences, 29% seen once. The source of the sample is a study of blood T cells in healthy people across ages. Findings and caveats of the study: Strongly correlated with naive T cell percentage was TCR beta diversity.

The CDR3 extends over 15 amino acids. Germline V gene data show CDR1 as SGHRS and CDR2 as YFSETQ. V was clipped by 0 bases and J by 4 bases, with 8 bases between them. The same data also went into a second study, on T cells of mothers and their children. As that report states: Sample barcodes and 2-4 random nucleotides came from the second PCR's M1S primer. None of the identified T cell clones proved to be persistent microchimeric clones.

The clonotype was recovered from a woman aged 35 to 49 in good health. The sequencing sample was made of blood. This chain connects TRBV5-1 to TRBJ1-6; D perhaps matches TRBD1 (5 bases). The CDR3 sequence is CASSLEGPYNSPLHF. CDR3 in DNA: TGCGCCAGCAGCTTGGAGGGACCTTATAATTCACCCCTCCACTTT.